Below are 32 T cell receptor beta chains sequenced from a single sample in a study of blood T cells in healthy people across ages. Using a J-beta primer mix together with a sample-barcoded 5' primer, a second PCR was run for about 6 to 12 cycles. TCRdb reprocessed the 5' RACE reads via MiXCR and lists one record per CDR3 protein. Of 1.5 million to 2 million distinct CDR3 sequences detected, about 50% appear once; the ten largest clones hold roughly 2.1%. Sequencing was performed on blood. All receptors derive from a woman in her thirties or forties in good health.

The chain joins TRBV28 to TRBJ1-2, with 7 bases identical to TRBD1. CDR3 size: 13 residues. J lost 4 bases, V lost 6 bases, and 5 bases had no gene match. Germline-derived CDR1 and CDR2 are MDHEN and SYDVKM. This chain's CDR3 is CASRNRGGYGYTF. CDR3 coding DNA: TGTGCCAGCAGGAACAGGGGAGGCTATGGCTACACCTTC.

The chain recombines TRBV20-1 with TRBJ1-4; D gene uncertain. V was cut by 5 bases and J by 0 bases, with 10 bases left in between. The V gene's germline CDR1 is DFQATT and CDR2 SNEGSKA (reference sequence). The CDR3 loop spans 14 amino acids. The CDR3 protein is CSALSFTTNEKLFF. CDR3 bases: TGCAGTGCTCTAAGCTTCACAACTAATGAAAAACTGTTTTTT.

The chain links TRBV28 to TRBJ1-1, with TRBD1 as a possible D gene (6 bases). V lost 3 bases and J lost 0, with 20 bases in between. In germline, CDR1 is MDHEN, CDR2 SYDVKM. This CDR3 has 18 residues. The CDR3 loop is CASSFPSNPGGLNTEAFF. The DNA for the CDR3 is TGTGCCAGCAGTTTTCCCTCTAACCCGGGGGGCTTGAACACTGAAGCTTTCTTT.

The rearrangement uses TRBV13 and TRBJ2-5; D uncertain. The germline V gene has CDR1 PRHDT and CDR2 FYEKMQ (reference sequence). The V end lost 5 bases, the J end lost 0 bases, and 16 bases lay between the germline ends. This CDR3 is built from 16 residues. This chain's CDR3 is CASSRVVGRNQETQYF. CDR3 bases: TGTGCCAGCAGCCGAGTCGTAGGGCGAAACCAAGAGACCCAGTACTTC.

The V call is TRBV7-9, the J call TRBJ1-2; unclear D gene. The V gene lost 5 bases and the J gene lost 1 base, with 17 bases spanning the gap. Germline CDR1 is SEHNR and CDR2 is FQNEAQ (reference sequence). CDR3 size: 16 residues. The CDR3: CASSPPNSGDNYGYTF. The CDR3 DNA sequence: TGTGCCAGCAGCCCGCCCAACAGTGGGGATAACTATGGCTACACCTTC.

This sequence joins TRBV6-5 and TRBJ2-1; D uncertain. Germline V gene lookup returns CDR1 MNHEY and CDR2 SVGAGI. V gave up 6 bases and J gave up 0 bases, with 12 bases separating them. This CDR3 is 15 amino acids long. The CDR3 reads CASRFKLSSYNEQFF. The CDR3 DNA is TGTGCCAGCAGGTTCAAACTGAGCTCCTACAATGAGCAGTTCTTC.

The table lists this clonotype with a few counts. Here the CDR3 DNA reads TGTGCCAGCAGCTTATGGATGTCCGGGGGGGGCACAGATACGCAGTATTTT. Its translation is CASSLWMSGGGTDTQYF. V is TRBV7-9 and J is TRBJ2-3; the match to TRBD2 covers 8 bases. The length of the CDR3 is 17 residues. Germline trimming cut 2 bases from V and 1 base from J; bases unmatched to any gene: 8. Germline V gene sequence: CDR1 SEHNR, CDR2 FQNEAQ (reference sequence).

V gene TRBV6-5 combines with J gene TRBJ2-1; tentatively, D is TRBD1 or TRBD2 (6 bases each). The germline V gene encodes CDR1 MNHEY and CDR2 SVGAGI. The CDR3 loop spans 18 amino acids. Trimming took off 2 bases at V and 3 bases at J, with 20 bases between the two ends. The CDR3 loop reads CASSYAGPQGLLYNEQFF. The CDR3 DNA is TGTGCCAGCAGTTACGCCGGCCCACAGGGACTCCTCTACAATGAGCAGTTCTTC.

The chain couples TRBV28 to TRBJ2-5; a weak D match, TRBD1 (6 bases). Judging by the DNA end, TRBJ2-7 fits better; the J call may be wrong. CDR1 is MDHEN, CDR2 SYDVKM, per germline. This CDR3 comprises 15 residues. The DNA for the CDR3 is TGTGCCAGCAGTCCTCAAAAAGGGGGCTCCTACGAGCAGTACTTC. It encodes CASSPQKGGSYEQYF.

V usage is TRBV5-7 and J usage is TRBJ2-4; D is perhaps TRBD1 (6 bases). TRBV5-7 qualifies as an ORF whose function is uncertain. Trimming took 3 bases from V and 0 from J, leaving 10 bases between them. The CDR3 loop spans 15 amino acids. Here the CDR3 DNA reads TGTGCCAGCAGCTCAGGGGAGAGAGCCAAAAACATTCAGTACTTC. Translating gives CASSSGERAKNIQYF.

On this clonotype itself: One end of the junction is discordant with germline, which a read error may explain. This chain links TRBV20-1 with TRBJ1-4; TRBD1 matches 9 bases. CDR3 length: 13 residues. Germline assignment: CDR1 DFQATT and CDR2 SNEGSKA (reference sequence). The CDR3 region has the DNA TGCAGTGCTCCACAGGGGGCGGGTGAAAAACCGTTTTTT. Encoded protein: CSAPQGAGEKPFF.

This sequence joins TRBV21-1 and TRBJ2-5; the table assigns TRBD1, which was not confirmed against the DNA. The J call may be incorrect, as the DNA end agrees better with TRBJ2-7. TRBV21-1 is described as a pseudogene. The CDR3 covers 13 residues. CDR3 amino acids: CASTKGVVNEQYF. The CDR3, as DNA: TGTGCCAGCACGAAGGGGGTTGTCAACGAGCAGTACTTC.

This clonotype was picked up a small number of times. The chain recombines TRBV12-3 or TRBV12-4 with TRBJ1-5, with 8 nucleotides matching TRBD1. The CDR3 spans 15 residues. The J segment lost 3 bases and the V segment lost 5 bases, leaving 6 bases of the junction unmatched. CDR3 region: CASSPGQVFNQPQHF. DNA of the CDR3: TGTGCCAGCAGTCCGGGACAGGTTTTCAATCAGCCCCAGCATTTT.

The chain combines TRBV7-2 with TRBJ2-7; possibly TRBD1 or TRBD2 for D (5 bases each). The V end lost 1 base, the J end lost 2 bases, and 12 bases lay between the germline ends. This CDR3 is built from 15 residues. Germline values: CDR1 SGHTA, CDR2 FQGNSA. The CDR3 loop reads CASSLGVGDPYEQYF. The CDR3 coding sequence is TGTGCCAGCAGCTTAGGTGTGGGGGACCCCTACGAGCAGTACTTC. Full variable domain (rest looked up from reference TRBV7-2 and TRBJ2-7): GAGVSQSPSNKVTEKGKDVELRCDPISGHTALYWYRQSLGQGLEFLIYFQGNSAPDKSGLPSDRFSAERTGGSVSTLTIQRTQQEDSAVYLCASSLGVGDPYEQYFGPGTRLTVT.

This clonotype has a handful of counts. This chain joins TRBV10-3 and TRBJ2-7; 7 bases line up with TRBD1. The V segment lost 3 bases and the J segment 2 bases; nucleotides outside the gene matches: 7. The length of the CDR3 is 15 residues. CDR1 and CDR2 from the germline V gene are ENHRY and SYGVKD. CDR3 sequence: CAISEVDGTAYEQYF. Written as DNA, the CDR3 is TGTGCCATCAGTGAAGTCGACGGGACAGCCTACGAGCAGTACTTC.

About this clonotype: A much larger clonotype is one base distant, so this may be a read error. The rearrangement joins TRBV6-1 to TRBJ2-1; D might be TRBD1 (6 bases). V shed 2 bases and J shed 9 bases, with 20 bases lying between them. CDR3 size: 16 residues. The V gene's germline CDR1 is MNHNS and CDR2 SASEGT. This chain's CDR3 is CASSERRQERGTEQFF. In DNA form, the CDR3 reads TGTGCCAGCAGTGAACGCCGACAGGAAAGGGGGACTGAGCAGTTCTTC.

The CDR3 loop reads CSAHGRALNEQFF. The CDR3 coding sequence is TGCAGTGCCCACGGGCGGGCCCTCAATGAGCAGTTCTTC. This chain uses TRBV20-1 with TRBJ2-1; TRBD2 might be the D (5 bases). The germline V and J ends were trimmed by 6 bases and 6 bases, with 15 bases remaining between them. CDR1 and CDR2 from the germline V gene are DFQATT and SNEGSKA (reference sequence). This CDR3 is 13 amino acids long.

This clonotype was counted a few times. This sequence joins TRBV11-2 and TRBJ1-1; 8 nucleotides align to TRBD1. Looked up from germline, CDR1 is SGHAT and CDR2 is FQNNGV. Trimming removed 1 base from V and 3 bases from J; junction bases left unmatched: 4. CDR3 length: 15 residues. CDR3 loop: CASSLGQGADTEAFF. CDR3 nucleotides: TGTGCCAGCAGCTTAGGGCAGGGGGCGGACACTGAAGCTTTCTTT.

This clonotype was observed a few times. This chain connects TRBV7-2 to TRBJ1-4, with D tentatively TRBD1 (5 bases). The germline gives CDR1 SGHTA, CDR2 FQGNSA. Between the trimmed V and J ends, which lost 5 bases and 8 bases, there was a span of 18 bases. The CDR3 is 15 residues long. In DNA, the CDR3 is TGTGCCAGCAGCCGCCGCGGCAGGGCGGACGAAAAACTGTTTTTT. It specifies CASSRRGRADEKLFF.

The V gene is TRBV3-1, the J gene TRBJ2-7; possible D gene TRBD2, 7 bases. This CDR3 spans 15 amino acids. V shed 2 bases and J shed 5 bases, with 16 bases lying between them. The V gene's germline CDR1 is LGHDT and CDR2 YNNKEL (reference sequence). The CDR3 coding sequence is TGTGCCAGCAGCCAAAGGAGGGGGGGCCACGACGAGCAGTACTTC. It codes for CASSQRRGGHDEQYF.

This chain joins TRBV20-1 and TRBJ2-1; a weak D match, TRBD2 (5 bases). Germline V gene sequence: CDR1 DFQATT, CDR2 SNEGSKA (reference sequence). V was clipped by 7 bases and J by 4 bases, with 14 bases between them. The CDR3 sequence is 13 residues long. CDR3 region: CSGEEGVYNEQFF. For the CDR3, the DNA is TGCAGTGGCGAAGAGGGAGTTTACAATGAGCAGTTCTTC.

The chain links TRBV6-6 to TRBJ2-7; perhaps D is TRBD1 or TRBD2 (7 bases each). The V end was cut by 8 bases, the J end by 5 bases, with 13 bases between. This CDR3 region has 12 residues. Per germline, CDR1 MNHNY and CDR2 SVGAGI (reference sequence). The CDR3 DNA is TGTGCCAGCGGGGAGGGGGCCAACGAGCAGTACTTC. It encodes CASGEGANEQYF.

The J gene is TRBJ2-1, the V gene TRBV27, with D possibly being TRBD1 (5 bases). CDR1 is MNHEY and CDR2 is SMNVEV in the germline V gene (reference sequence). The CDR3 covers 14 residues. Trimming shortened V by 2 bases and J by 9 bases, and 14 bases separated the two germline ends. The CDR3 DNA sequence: TGTGCCAGCAGTTTAGATAGGGGCTCGAGTGAGCAGTTCTTC. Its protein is CASSLDRGSSEQFF.

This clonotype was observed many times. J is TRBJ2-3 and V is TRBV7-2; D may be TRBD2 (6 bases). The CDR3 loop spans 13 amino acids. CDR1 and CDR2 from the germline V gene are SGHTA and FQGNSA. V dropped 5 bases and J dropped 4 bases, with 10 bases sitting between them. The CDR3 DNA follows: TGTGCCAGCAGCCCGTGGGGGGCAGATACGCAGTATTTT. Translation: CASSPWGADTQYF.

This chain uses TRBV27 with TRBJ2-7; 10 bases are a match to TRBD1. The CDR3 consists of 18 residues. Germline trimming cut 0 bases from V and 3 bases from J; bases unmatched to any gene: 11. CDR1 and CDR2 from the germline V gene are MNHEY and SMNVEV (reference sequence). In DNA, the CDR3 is TGTGCCAGCAGTTTATCGGGGACAGGGGAGTCCCTCTTCTACGAGCAGTACTTC. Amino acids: CASSLSGTGESLFYEQYF.

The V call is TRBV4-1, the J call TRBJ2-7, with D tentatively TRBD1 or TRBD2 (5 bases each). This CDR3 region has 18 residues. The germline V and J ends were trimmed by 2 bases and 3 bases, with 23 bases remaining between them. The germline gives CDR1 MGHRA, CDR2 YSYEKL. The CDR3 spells CASSQPQGPEDLVYEQYF. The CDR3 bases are TGCGCCAGCAGCCAACCCCAGGGACCCGAAGATTTAGTCTACGAGCAGTACTTC.

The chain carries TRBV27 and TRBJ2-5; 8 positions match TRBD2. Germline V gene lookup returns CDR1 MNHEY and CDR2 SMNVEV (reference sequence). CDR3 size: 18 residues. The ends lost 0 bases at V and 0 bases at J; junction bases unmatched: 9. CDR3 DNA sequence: TGTGCCAGCAGTTTATCGAAGGCGGGAGGACAGTACCAAGAGACCCAGTACTTC. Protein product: CASSLSKAGGQYQETQYF.

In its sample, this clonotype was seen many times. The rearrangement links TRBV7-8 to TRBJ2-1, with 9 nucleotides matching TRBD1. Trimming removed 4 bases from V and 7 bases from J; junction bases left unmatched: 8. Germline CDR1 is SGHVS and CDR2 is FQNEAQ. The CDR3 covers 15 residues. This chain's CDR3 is CASSSNRGQWNEQFF. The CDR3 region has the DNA TGTGCCAGCAGCTCCAACAGGGGGCAATGGAATGAGCAGTTCTTC.

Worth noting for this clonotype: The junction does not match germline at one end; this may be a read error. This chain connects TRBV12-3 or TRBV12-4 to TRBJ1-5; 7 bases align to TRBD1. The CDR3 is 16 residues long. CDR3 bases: TGTGCCAGCAGTTTAAGTAGACAGGGCTTTAATCAGCCCCGGCATTTT. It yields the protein CASSLSRQGFNQPRHF.

CDR3 amino acids: CASSAAGTSSEQYF. CDR3 nucleotides: TGTGCCAGCAGCGCCGCCGGGACTAGTTCCGAGCAGTACTTC. The V and J genes are TRBV9 and TRBJ2-7, with 8 bases lining up with TRBD2. This CDR3 comprises 14 residues. Germline CDR1 reads SGDLS; CDR2 reads YYNGEE. The V and J ends lost 3 bases and 6 bases, in that order; junction bases with no gene match: 8.

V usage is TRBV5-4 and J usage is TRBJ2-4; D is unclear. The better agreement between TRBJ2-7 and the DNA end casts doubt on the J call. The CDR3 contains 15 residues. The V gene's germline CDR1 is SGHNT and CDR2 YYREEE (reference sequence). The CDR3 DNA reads TGTGCCAGCAGCACCGGGCCATCTGCCACCGACGAGCAGTACTTC. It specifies CASSTGPSATDEQYF.

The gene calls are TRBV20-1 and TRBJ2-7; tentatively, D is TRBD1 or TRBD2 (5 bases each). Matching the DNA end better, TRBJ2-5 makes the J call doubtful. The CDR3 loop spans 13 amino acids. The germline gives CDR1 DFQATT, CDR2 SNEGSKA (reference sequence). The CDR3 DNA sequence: TGCAGTGCAACGGGACCTCTACTCGGGACCCAGTACTTC. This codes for CSATGPLLGTQYF.